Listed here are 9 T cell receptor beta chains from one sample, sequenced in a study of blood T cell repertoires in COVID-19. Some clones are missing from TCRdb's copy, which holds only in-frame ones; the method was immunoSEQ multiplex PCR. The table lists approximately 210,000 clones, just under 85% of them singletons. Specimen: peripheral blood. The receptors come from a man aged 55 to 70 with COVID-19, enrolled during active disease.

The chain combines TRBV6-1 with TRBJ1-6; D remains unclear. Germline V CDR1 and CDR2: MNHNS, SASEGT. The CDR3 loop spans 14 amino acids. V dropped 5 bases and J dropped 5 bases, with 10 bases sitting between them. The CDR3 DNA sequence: TGTGCCAGCAGTTTTCCAGAGGATAATTCACCCCTCCACTTT. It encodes CASSFPEDNSPLHF.

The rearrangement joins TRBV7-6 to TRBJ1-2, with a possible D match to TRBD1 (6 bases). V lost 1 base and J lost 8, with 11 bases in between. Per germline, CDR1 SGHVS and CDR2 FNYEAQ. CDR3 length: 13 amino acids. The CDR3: CASSLDRAVGYTF. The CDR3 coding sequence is TGTGCCAGCAGCTTAGACAGGGCGGTGGGCTACACCTTC. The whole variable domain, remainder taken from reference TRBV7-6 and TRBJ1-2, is GAGVSQSPRYKVTKRGQDVALRCDPISGHVSLYWYRQALGQGPEFLTYFNYEAQQDKSGLPNDRFSAERPEGSISTLTIQRTEQRDSAMYRCASSLDRAVGYTFGSGTRLTVV.

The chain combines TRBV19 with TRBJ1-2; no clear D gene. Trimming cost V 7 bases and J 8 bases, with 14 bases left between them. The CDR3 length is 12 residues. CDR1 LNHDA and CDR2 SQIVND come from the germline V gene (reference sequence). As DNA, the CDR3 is TGTGCCAGTACCCCCACCGCGGGAGGCTACACCTTC. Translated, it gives CASTPTAGGYTF.

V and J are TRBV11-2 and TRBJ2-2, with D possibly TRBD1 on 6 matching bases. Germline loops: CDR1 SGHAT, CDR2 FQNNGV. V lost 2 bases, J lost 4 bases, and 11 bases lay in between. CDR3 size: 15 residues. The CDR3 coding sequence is TGTGCCAGCAGCTTAACAGGGACCCTCACCGGGGAGCTGTTTTTT. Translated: CASSLTGTLTGELFF.

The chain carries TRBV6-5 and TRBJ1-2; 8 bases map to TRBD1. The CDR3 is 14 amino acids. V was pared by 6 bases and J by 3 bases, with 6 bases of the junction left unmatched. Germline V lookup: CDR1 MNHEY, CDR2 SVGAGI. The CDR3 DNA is TGTGCCAGCAGAGCAGGGGGCGGGGACTATGGCTACACCTTC. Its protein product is CASRAGGGDYGYTF.

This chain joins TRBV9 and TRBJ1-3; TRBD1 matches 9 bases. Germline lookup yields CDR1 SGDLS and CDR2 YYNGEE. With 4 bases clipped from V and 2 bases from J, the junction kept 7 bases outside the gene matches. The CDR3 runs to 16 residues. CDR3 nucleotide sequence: TGTGCCAGCAGCTTCGGGACAGGGCAAGCTGGAAACACCATATATTTT. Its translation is CASSFGTGQAGNTIYF. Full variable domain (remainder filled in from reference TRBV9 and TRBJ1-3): DSGVTQTPKHLITATGQRVTLRCSPRSGDLSVYWYQQSLDQGLQFLIQYYNGEERAKGNILERFSAQQFPDLHSELNLSSLELGDSALYFCASSFGTGQAGNTIYFGEGSWLTVV.

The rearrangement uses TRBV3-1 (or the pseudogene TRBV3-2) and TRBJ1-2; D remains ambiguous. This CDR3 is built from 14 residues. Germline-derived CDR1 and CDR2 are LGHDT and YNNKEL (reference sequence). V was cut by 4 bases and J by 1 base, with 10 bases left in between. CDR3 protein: CASSPSIHNYGYTF. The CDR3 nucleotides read TGTGCCAGCAGCCCTAGCATACATAACTATGGCTACACCTTC.

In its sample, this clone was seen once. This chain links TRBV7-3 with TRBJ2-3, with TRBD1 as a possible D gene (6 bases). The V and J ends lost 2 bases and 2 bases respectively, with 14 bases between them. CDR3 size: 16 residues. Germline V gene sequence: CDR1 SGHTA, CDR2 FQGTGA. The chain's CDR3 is CASSLGPGQHTDTQYF. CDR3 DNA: TGTGCCAGCAGCTTAGGGCCGGGACAACACACAGATACGCAGTATTTT.

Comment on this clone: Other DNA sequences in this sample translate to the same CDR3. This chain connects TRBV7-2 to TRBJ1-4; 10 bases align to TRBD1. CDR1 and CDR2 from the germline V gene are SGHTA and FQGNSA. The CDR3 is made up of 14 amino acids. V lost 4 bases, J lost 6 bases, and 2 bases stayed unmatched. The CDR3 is CASSSDRGDEKLFF. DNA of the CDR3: TGTGCCAGCAGCTCGGACAGGGGGGATGAAAAACTGTTTTTT. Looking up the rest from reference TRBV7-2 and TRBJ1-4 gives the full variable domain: GAGVSQSPSNKVTEKGKDVELRCDPISGHTALYWYRQSLGQGLEFLIYFQGNSAPDKSGLPSDRFSAERTGGSVSTLTIQRTQQEDSAVYLCASSSDRGDEKLFFGSGTQLSVL.